This TCR beta chain was profiled in a study of blood T cell repertoires in COVID-19. TCRdb keeps only in-frame clones here, not all; method: immunoSEQ multiplex PCR. The sample lists some 330,000 clones; over 75% were seen once. This CDR3 is built from 12 residues. V gave up 4 bases and J gave up 6 bases, with 10 bases separating them. Looked up from germline, CDR1 is SEHNR and CDR2 is FQNEAQ (reference sequence). This study enrolled people aged about 18 to 100 from 20 to 25 US geographic areas. Participant reports of clinical history set cohort assignment. The receptor was derived from a man between 25 and 39 years old who had recovered from COVID-19. The source material was PBMCs or T cells enriched from blood (not recorded which). The chain employs TRBV7-9 and TRBJ2-7; a weak D match, TRBD2 (5 bases). CDR3 sequence reads: CASSWTSPEQYF. The CDR3 coding sequence is TGTGCCAGCAGCTGGACTTCCCCCGAGCAGTACTTC.